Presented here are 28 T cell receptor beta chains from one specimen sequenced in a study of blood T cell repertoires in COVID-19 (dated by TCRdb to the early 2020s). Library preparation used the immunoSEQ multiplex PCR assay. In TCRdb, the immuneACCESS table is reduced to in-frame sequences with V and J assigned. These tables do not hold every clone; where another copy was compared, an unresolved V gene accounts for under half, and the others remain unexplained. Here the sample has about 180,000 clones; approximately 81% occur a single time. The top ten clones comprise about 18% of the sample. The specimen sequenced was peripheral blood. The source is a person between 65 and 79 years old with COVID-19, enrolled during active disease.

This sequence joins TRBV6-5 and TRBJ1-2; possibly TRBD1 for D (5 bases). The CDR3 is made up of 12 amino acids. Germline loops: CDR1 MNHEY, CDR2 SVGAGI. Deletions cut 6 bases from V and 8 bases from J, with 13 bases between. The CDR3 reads CASRPDSGGYTF. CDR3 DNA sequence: TGTGCCAGCAGGCCCGACAGTGGCGGCTACACCTTC.

The CDR3 here is CASLGARTEAFF. CDR3 coding DNA: TGTGCCAGCTTAGGGGCCCGAACTGAAGCTTTCTTT. The chain combines TRBV11-2 with TRBJ1-1, with a tentative D call TRBD1 (5 bases). From germline, CDR1 is SGHAT and CDR2 FQNNGV. This CDR3 region has 12 residues. V was shortened by 8 bases and J by 5 bases, with 12 bases between the two germline ends.

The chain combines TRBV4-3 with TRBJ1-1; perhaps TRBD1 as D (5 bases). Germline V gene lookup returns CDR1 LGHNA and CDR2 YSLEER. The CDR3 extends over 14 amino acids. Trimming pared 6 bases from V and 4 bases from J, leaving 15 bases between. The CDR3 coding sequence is TGCGCCAGCAGGGAAACAGGAATTAGCACTGAAGCTTTCTTT. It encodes CASRETGISTEAFF.

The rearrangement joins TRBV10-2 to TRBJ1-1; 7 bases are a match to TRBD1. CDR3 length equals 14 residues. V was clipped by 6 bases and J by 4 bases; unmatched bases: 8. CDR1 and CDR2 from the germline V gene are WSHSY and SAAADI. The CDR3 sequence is CASSRDRSFTEAFF. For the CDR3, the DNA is TGCGCCAGCAGCCGGGACAGATCTTTCACTGAAGCTTTCTTT.

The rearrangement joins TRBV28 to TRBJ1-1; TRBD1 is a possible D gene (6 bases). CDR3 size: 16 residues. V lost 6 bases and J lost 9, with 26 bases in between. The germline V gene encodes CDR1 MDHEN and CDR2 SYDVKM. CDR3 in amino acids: CASSNKREGATGKAFF. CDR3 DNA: TGTGCCAGCAGCAACAAACGAGAAGGGGCTACAGGGAAAGCTTTCTTT.

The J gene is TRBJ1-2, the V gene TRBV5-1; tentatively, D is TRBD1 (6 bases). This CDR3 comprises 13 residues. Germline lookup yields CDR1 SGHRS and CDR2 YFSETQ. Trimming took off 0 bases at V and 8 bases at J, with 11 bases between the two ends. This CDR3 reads CASSLVQGGGYTF. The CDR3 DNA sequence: TGCGCCAGCAGCTTGGTACAGGGCGGGGGCTACACCTTC. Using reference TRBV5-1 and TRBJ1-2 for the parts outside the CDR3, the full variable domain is KAGVTQTPRYLIKTRGQQVTLSCSPISGHRSVSWYQQTPGQGLQFLFEYFSETQRNKGNFPGRFSGRQFSNSRSEMNVSTLELGDSALYLCASSLVQGGGYTFGSGTRLTVV.

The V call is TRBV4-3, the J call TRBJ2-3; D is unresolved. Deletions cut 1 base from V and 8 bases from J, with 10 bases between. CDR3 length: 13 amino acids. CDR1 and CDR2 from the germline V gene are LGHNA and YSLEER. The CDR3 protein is CASSQAPPGTQYF. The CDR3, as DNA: TGCGCCAGCAGCCAAGCACCTCCCGGTACGCAGTATTTT.

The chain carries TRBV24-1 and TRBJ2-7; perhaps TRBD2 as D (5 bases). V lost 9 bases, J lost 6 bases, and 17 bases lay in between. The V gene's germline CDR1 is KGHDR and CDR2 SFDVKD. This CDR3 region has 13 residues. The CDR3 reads CATATGGGSEQYF. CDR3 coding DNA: TGTGCCACCGCGACTGGAGGCGGTAGCGAGCAGTACTTC.

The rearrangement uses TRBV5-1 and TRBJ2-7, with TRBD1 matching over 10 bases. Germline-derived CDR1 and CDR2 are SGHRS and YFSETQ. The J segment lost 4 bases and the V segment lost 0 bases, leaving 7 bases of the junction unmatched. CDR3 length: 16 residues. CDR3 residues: CASSLALTGGSYEQYF. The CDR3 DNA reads TGCGCCAGCAGCTTGGCGCTGACAGGGGGCTCGTACGAGCAGTACTTC.

DNA for the CDR3: TGTGCCAGCGTTGTGGGGACTGACTATGGCTACACCTTC. This encodes CASVVGTDYGYTF. This chain uses TRBV28 with TRBJ1-2; D perhaps matches TRBD1 (5 bases). The ends were cut back, 8 bases at V and 3 bases at J, with 13 bases in the middle. Germline lookup yields CDR1 MDHEN and CDR2 SYDVKM. This CDR3 contains 13 residues.

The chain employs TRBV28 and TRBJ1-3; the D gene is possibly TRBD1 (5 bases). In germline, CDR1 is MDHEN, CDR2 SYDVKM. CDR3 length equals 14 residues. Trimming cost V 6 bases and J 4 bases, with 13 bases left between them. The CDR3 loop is CASSQGMRGNTIYF. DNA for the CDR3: TGTGCCAGCAGCCAGGGAATGAGAGGAAACACCATATATTTT.

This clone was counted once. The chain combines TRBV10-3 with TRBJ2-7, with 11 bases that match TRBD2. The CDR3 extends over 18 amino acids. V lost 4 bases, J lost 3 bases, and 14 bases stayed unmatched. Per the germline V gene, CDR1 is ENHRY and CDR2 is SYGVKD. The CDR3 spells CAISVTYEAGLAVYEQYF. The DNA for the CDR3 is TGTGCCATCAGTGTAACCTACGAGGCGGGACTAGCGGTCTACGAGCAGTACTTC.

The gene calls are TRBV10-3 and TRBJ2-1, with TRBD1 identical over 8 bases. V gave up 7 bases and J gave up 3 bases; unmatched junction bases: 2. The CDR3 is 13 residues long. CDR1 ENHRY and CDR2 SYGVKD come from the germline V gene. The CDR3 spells CAITGQGYNEQFF. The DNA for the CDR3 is TGTGCCATCACAGGACAGGGCTACAATGAGCAGTTCTTC.

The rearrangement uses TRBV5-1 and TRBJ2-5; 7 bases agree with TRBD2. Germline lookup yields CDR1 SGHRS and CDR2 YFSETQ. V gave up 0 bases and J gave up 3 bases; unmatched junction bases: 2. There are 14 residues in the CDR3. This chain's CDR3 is CASSLGGGEETQYF. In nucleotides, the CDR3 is TGCGCCAGCAGCTTGGGCGGGGGTGAAGAGACCCAGTACTTC.

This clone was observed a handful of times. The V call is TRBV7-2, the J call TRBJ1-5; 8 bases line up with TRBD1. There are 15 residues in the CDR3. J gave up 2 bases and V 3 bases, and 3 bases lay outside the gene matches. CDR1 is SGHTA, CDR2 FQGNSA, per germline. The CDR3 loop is CASSFTGGGNQPQHF. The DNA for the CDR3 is TGTGCCAGCAGCTTCACAGGGGGTGGCAATCAGCCCCAGCATTTT.

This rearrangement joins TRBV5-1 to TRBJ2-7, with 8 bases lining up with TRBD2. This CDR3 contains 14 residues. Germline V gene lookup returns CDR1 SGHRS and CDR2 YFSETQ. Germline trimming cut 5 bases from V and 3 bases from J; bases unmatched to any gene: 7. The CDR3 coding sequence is TGCGCCAGCAGTGTAGCGGGATCGAACTACGAGCAGTACTTC. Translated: CASSVAGSNYEQYF.

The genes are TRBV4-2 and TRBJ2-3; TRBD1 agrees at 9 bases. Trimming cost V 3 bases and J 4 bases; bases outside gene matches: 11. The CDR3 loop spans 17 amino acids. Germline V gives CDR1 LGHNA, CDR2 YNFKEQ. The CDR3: CASSQTARQGVADTQYF. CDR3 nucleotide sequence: TGTGCCAGCAGCCAGACGGCACGACAGGGGGTAGCAGATACGCAGTATTTT.

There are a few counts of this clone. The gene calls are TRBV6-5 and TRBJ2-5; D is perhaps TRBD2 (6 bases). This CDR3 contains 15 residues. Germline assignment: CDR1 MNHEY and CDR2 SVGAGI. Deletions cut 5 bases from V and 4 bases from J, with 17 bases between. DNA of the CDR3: TGTGCCAGCAGTCAAACTTGGGGGGTCTCAGAGACCCAGTACTTC. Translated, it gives CASSQTWGVSETQYF.

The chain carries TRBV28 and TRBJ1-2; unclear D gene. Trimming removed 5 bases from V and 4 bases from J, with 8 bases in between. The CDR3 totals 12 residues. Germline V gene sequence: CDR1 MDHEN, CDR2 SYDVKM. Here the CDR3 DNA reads TGTGCCAGCAGTCAGGTTAGCTATGGCTACACCTTC. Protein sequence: CASSQVSYGYTF.

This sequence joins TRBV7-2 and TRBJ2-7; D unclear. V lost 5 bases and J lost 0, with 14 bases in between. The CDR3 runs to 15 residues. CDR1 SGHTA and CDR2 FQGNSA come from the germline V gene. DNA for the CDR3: TGTGCCAGCAGCCCAGGAACGGTGTACTCCTACGAGCAGTACTTC. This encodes CASSPGTVYSYEQYF.

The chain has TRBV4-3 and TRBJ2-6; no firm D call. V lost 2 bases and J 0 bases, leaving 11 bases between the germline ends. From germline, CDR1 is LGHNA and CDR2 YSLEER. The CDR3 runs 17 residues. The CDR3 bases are TGCGCCAGCAGCCAATCGACTGCGGACTCTGGGGCCAACGTCCTGACTTTC. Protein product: CASSQSTADSGANVLTF.

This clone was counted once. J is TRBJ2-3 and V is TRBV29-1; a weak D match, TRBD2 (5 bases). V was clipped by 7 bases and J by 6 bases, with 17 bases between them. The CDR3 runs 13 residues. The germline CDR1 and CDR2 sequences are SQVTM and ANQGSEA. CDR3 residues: CSAGLLALDTQYF. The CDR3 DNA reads TGCAGCGCCGGACTGCTGGCCCTGGATACGCAGTATTTT.

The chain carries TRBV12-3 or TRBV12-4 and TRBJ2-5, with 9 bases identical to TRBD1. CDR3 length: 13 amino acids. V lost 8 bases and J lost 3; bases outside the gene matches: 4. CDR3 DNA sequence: TGTGCCAGCCAAAGGACAGGGGAAGAGACCCAGTACTTC. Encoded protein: CASQRTGEETQYF.

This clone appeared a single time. CDR3 nucleotide sequence: TGTGCCAGCAGCCAGATCATCCCGGGACAAATAGAGACCCAGTACTTC. Translated, it gives CASSQIIPGQIETQYF. The V and J genes are TRBV3-1 (or the pseudogene TRBV3-2) and TRBJ2-5, with D possibly being TRBD1 (6 bases). Germline loops: CDR1 LGHDT, CDR2 YNNKEL (reference sequence). The CDR3 runs 16 residues. The ends were cut back, 3 bases at V and 4 bases at J, with 18 bases in the middle.

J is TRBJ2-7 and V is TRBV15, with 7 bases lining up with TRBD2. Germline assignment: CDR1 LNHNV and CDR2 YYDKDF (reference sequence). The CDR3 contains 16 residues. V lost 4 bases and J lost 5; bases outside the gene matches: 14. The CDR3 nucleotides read TGTGCCACCAGCATCCCGACTTGGGGGGGAAGTGACGAGCAGTACTTC. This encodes CATSIPTWGGSDEQYF.

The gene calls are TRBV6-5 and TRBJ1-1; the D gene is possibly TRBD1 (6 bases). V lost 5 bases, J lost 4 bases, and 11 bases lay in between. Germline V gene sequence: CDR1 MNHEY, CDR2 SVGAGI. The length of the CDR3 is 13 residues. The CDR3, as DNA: TGTGCCAGCAGTACAGGGCAGGGCACTGAAGCTTTCTTT. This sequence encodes CASSTGQGTEAFF.

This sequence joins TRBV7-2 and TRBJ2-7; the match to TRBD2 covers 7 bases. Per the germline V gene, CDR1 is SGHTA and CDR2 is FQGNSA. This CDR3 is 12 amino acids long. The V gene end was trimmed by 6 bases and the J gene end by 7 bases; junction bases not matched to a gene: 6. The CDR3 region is CASRGKAGEQYF. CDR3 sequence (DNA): TGTGCCAGCAGGGGGAAAGCGGGGGAGCAGTACTTC.

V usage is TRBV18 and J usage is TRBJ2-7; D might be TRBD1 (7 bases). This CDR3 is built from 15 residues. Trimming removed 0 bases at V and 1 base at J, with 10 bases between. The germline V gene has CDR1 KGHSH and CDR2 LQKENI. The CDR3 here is CASSPPTGTSYEQYF. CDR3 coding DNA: TGTGCCAGCTCACCACCGACAGGGACTTCCTACGAGCAGTACTTC.